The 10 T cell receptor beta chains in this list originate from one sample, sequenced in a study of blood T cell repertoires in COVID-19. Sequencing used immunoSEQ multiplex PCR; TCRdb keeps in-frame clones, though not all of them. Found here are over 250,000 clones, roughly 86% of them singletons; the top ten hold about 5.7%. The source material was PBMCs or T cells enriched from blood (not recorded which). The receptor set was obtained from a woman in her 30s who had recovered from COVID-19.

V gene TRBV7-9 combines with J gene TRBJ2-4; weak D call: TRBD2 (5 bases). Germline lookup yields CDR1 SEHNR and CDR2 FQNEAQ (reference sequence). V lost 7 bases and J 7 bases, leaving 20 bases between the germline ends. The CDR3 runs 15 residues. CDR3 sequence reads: CASTRPPTGINIQYF. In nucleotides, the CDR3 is TGTGCCAGCACCCGCCCCCCCACGGGAATCAACATTCAGTACTTC.

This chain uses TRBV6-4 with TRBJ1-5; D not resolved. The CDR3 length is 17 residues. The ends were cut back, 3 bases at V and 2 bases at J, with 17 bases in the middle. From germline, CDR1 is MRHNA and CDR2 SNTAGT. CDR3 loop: CASSDDPRFQGNQPQHF. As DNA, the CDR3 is TGTGCCAGCAGTGATGACCCCAGGTTTCAGGGCAATCAGCCCCAGCATTTT.

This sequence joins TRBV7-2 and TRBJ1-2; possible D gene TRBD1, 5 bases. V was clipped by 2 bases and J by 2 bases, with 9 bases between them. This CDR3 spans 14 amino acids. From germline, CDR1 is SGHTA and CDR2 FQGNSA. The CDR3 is CASSLRAGNYGYTF. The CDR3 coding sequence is TGTGCCAGCAGCTTACGCGCAGGGAACTATGGCTACACCTTC.

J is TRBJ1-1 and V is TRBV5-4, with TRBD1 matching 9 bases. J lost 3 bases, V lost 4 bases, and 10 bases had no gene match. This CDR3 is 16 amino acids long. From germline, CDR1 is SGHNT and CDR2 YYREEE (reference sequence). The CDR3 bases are TGTGCCAGCAGCCCGGTCCAACAGGGGGCGTACACTGAAGCTTTCTTT. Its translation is CASSPVQQGAYTEAFF.

Here the CDR3 reads CASSKLAGGQETQYF. The CDR3 nucleotides are TGTGCCAGCAGTAAGCTAGCGGGGGGCCAAGAGACCCAGTACTTC. The chain combines TRBV6-5 with TRBJ2-5; 11 nucleotides line up with TRBD2. The CDR3 consists of 15 residues. Trimming cost V 5 bases and J 1 base; bases outside gene matches: 3. The germline gives CDR1 MNHEY, CDR2 SVGAGI.

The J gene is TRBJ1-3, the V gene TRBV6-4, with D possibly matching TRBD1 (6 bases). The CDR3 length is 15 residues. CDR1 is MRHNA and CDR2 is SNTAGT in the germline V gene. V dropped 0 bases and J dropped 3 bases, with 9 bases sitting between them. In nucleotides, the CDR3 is TGTGCCAGCAGTGACTCAATGGGACATGGAAACACCATATATTTT. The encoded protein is CASSDSMGHGNTIYF.

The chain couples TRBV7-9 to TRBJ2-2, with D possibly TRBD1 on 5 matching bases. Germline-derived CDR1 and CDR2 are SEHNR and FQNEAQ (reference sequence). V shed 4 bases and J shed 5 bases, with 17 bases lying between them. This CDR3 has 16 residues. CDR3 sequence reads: CASSSTGASGTGELFF. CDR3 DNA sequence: TGTGCCAGCAGCTCTACAGGCGCTAGTGGTACCGGGGAGCTGTTTTTT.

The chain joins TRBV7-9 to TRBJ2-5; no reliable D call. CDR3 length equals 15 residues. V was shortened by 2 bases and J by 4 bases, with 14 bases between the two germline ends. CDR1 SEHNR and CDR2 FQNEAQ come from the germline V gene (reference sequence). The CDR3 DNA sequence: TGTGCCAGCAGCTTAAGGTCTTCCCTAGGAGAGACCCAGTACTTC. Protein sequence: CASSLRSSLGETQYF. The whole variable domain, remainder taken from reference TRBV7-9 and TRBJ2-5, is DTGVSQNPRHKITKRGQNVTFRCDPISEHNRLYWYRQTLGQGPEFLTYFQNEAQLEKSRLLSDRFSAERPKGSFSTLEIQRTEQGDSAMYLCASSLRSSLGETQYFGPGTRLLVL.

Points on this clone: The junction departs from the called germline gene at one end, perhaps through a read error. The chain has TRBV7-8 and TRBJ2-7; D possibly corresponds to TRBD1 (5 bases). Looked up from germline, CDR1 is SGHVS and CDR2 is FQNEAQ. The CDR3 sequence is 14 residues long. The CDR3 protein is CASSFYQGIPSSVF. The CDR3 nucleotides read TGTGCCAGCAGCTTCTATCAGGGAATCCCTTCTTCCGTATTC.

CDR3 sequence reads: CASSSKGLAGKKNEQYF. CDR3 DNA: TGTGCCAGTAGTTCAAAGGGACTAGCGGGGAAGAAAAACGAGCAGTACTTC. This chain links TRBV19 with TRBJ2-7, with 13 bases that match TRBD2. V shed 5 bases, J shed 5 bases, and the junction held 12 bases outside the gene matches. This CDR3 has 17 residues. Germline assignment: CDR1 LNHDA and CDR2 SQIVND (reference sequence).